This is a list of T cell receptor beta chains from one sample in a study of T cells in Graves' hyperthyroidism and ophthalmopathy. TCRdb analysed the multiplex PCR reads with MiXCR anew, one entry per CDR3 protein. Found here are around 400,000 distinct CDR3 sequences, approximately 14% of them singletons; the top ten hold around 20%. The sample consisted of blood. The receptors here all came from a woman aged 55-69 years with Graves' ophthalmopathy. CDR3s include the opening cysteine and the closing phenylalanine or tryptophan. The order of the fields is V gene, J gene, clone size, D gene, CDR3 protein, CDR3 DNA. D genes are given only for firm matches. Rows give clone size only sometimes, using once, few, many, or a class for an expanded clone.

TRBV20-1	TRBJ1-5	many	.	CSASRGPGQPQHF	TGCAGTGCTAGTAGGGGTCCGGGACAGCCCCAGCATTTT
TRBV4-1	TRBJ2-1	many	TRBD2	CASSLGLDSYNEQFF	TGCGCCAGCAGCCTTGGACTAGACAGCTACAATGAGCAGTTCTTC
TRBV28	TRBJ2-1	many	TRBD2	CASSFLAGSPSSYNEQFF	TGTGCCAGCAGTTTCCTAGCGGGATCACCGAGCTCCTACAATGAGCAGTTCTTC
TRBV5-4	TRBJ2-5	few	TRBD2	CASSPTSGMEETQYF	TGTGCCAGCAGTCCGACTAGCGGGATGGAAGAGACCCAGTACTTC
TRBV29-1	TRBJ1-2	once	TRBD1	CSAKEQGAQGYGYTF	TGCAGCGCCAAGGAACAGGGGGCGCAGGGCTATGGCTACACCTTC
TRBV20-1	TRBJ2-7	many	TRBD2	CSASHGRAYEQYF	TGCAGTGCCAGCCACGGGAGGGCCTACGAGCAGTACTTC
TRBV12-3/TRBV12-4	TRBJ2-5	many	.	CASSLAPGGRETQYF	TGTGCCAGCAGTTTAGCTCCTGGGGGGCGAGAGACCCAGTACTTC
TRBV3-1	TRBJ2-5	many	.	CASSQDLGGKTQYF	TGTGCCAGCAGCCAAGATTTGGGGGGAAAGACCCAGTACTTC
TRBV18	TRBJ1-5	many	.	CASSQQVAMPQHF	TGTGCCAGCTCACAACAGGTGGCGATGCCCCAGCATTTT
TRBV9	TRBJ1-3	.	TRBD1	CASSARQGSGNTIYF	TGTGCCAGCAGCGCTAGACAGGGCTCTGGAAACACCATATATTTT